This T cell receptor (beta chain) stems from a study of T cell responses to AZD1222 COVID-19 vaccine. Study-wide points: Donors skewed white British and female; clonal diversity was possibly underestimated. The reported proportion of spike-specific TCRs targeting unmutated variant regions was nearly half.

The germline CDR1 and CDR2 sequences are SGHTA and FQGNSA. The germline V and J ends were trimmed by 7 bases and 2 bases, with 12 bases remaining between them. The CDR3 has 14 residues. Regarding this clone: Its antigen is undetermined.

Assay: immunoSEQ multiplex PCR; the TCRdb copy retains only in-frame clones and omits some. The profile shows roughly 120,000 clones, around 90% of them singletons. Second-dose schedules of about 4 or about 12 weeks were combined. The TCR sequence derives from an adult who received the AZD1222 COVID-19 vaccine. Sequenced material: peripheral blood, taken 28 days after the second AZD1222 dose. The rearrangement joins TRBV7-2 to TRBJ2-1; D perhaps matches TRBD2 (6 bases). DNA of the CDR3: TGTGCCAGCATCGGAGGGCCTACCTACAATGAGCAGTTCTTC. This gives the protein CASIGGPTYNEQFF.